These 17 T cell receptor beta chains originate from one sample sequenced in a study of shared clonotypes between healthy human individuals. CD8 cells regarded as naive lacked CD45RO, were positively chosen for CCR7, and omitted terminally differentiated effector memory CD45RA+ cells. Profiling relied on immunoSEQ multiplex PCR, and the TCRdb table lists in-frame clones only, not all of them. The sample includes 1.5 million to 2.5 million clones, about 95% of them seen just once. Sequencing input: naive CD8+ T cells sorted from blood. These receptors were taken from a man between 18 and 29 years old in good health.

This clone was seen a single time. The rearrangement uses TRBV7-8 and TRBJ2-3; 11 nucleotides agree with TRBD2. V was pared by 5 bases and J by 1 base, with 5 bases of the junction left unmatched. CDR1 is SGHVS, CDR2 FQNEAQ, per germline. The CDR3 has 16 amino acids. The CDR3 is CASSELAGVGTDTQYF. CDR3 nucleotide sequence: TGTGCCAGCAGCGAACTAGCGGGAGTGGGCACAGATACGCAGTATTTT.

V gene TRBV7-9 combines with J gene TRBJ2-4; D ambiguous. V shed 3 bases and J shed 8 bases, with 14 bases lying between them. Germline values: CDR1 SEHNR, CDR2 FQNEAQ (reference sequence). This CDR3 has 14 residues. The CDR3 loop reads CASSLTWPADIQYF. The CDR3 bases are TGTGCCAGCAGCTTGACCTGGCCTGCGGACATTCAGTACTTC.

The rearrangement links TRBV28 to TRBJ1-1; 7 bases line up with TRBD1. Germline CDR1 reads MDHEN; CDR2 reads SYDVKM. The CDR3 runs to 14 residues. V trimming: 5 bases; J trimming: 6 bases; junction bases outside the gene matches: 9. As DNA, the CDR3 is TGTGCCAGCAGTCTGACAGGGAATGTCGCTGAAGCTTTCTTT. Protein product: CASSLTGNVAEAFF.

This CDR3 reads CASSIDLGQGEQYF. In DNA form, the CDR3 reads TGTGCCAGTAGTATAGACCTGGGCCAGGGGGAGCAGTACTTC. The chain couples TRBV19 to TRBJ2-7; a possible D gene is TRBD1 (6 bases). The V gene's germline CDR1 is LNHDA and CDR2 SQIVND (reference sequence). Deletions cut 0 bases from V and 7 bases from J, with 13 bases between. The CDR3 extends over 14 amino acids.

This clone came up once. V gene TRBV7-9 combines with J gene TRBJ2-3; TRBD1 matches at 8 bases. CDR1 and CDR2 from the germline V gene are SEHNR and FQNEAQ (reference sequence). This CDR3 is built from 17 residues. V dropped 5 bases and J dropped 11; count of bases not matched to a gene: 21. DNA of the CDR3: TGTGCCAGCAGCGCGCATGCAGGGGGCGTGCCGCCCTTCGAGCAGTATTTT. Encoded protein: CASSAHAGGVPPFEQYF.

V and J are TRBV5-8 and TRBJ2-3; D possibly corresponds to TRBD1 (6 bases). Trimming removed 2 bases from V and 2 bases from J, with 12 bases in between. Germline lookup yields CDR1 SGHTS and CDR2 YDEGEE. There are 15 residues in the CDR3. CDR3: CASSFFQGSTDTQYF. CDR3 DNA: TGTGCCAGCAGCTTCTTCCAGGGGTCCACAGATACGCAGTATTTT.

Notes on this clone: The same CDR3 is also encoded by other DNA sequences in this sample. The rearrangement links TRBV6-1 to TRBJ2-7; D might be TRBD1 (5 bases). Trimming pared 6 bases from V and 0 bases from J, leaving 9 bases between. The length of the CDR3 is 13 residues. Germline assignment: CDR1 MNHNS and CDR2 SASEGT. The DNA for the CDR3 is TGTGCCAGCAGCGTGACAGCCTCCTACGAGCAGTACTTC. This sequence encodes CASSVTASYEQYF.

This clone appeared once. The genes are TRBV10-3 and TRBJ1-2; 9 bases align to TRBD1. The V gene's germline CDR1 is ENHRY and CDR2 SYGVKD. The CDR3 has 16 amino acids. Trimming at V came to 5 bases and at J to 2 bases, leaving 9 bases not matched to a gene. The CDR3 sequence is CAISTPGTGMNYGYTF. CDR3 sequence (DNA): TGTGCCATCAGTACTCCCGGGACAGGGATGAACTATGGCTACACCTTC.

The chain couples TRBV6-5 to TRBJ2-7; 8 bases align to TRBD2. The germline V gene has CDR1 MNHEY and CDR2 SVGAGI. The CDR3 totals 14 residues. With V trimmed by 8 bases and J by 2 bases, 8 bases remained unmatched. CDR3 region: CASSGGVIAYEQYF. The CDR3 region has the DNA TGTGCCAGCTCCGGGGGGGTCATCGCCTACGAGCAGTACTTC.

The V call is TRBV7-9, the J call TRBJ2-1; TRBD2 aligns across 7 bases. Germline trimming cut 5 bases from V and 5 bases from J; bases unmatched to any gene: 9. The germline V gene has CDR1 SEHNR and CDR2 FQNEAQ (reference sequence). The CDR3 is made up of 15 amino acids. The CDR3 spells CASSPRGRQDNEQFF. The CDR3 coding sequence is TGTGCCAGCAGCCCGCGCGGGAGACAAGACAATGAGCAGTTCTTC.

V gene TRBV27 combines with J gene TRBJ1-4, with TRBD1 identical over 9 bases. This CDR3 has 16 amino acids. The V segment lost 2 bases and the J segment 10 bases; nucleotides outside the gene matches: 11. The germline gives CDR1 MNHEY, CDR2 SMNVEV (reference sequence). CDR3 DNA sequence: TGTGCCAGCAGTTTAACACCCCGGGACAGGGAAGGAAAACTGTTTTTT. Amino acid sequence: CASSLTPRDREGKLFF. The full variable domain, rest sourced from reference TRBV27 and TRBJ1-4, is EAQVTQNPRYLITVTGKKLTVTCSQNMNHEYMSWYRQDPGLGLRQIYYSMNVEVTDKGDVPEGYKVSRKEKRNFPLILESPSPNQTSLYFCASSLTPRDREGKLFFGSGTQLSVL.

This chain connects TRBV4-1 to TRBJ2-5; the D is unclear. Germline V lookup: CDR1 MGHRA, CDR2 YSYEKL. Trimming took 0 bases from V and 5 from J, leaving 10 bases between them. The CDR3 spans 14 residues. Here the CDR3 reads CASSQDPRSETQYF. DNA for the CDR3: TGCGCCAGCAGCCAAGATCCTAGAAGTGAGACCCAGTACTTC.

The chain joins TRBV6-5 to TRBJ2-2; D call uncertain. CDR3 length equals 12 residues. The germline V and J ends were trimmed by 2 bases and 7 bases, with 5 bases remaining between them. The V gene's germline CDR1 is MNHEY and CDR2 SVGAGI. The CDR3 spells CASSYGFGELFF. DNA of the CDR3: TGTGCCAGCAGTTACGGTTTCGGGGAGCTGTTTTTT.

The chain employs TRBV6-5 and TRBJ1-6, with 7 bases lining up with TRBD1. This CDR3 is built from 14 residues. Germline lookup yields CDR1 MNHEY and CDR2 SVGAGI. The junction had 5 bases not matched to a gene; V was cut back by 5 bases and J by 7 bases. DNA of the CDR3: TGTGCCAGCAGTCTCCGGGACAGCAATTCACCCCTCCACTTT. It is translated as CASSLRDSNSPLHF.

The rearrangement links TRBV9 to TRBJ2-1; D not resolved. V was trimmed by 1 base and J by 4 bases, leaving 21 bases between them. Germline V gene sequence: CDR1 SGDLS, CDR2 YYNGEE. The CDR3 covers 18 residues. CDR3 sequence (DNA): TGTGCCAGCAGCGTATTCTCAGGCCCCATTTCTGGGTACAATGAGCAGTTCTTC. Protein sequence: CASSVFSGPISGYNEQFF.

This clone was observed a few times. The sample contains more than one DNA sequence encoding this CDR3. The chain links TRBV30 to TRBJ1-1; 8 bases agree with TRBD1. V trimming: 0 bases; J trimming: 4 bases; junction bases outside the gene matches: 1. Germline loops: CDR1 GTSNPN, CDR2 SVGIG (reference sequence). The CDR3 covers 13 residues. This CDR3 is CAWSVTGGTEAFF. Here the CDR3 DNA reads TGTGCCTGGAGTGTAACAGGGGGCACTGAAGCTTTCTTT.

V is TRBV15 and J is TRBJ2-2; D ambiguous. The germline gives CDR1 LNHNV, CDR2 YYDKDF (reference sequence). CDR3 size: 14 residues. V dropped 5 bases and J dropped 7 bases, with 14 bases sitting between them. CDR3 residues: CATSVEVGHGELFF. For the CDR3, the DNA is TGTGCCACCAGCGTCGAGGTCGGGCACGGGGAGCTGTTTTTT.